This T cell receptor beta chain was retrieved from a study of shared clonotypes between healthy human individuals (TCRdb year 2020). Some background on the complete study: Three men and two women, aged 18 to 49 years, made up the cohort. Per donor, three plates each were used for CD4 naive and CD4 memory, two for CD8 naive, and one for CD8 memory. Blood TCR repertoires of about 5 healthy adults were deeply sequenced to estimate repertoire size and the extent of clonotype sharing between individuals. Libraries were prepared and TCR repertoires were sequenced by different laboratories using diverse techniques, in order to increase sequencing depth and limit assay-specific biases. Leukapheresis yielded between about 0.85 and 10 billion PBMCs per donor. What the authors observed across the whole study: Compared with non-shared clonotypes, the clonotypes found in all four sorted-subset donors had higher generation probabilities. Rarefaction of sorted-subset datasets indicated incomplete sequencing despite the large sequencing depth. Naive subsets generally had larger estimated clonotype richness than memory subsets. Because the study included only a small number of donors, the genetic and exposure-history diversity represented was limited. Sharing across a few donors was observed for around 4.8% of naive CD4, 3% to 4% of naive CD8, over 2% of memory CD4, and around 0.4% of memory CD8 clonotypes. Sampling was restricted to blood, and TCR repertoires in tissue are likely to differ from TCR repertoires in blood. Pairwise subsampling indicated that sequencing depth was expected to affect the degree of clonotype sharing among donors.

TCR CDR3 regions were amplified from genomic DNA by multiplex PCR using the deep immunoSEQ assay. For each cell subset, the extracted genomic DNA was distributed evenly across all wells of several immunoSEQ 96-well plates, and each plate served as one replicate. For sorted subsets, each replicate PCR was loaded with roughly 200 ng genomic DNA, equivalent to 32,000 or so T cell genomes. The purified libraries were quantified using a Qubit 3.0 fluorometer, sized with a Bioanalyzer 2100, and then quantified again using the KAPA Library Quantification kit. A separate single-read 150-cycle Illumina NextSeq 550 flow cell was used to sequence each immunoSEQ 96-well plate. For the original study's pipeline: The immunoSEQ output contained only junctional sequences without quality scores, so filtering could not match that applied to full-length reads. To assign V/J genes and CDR3, sequences were annotated using PyIR, a Python wrapper for IgBLAST v1.9, with IMGT germline references. Reads with weak V/J assignments (E-value above 1e-6), missing CDR3, stop codons, out-of-frame junctions, or ambiguous translated residues were removed. V3J clonotypes were defined as sequences sharing an identical inferred V gene, J gene, and CDR3 amino acid sequence. To compute the percentage overlap between repertoires, the number of shared unique clonotypes was divided by the size of the smaller repertoire. Richness of each repertoire was evaluated using RTK rarefaction, the Chao1 estimator, and Recon v2.1 estimates of unobserved clonotypes. OLGA was used to compute generation probabilities for all TCRbeta clonotypes that the gDNA method yielded from a few donors. TCRdb obtained this table from immuneACCESS and retained in-frame rearrangements with V and J assigned. These tables miss some clones; where compared with another copy, unresolved V genes account for less than half of the shortfall, and the remainder is unexplained. V and J calls plus clone size are reproduced from that table; the DNA served to infer D and trimming. The sample table contains under 2,500,000 clones; only one count was recorded for approximately 96% of them. Of the sample, over 0.1% falls within the top ten clones.

In the case of this clone: Its binding antigen is unknown. Base-call qualities are not available, and no considerably larger clone is one nucleotide away.

Donors were healthy HIV-negative adults with no recently reported acute infections or vaccinations. Every donor was a Caucasian adult living in Nashville, Tennessee, USA. CD4+ T cells were enriched through magnetic negative selection, after which naive cells were positively selected on CD45RA and the remaining negative fraction served as the memory subset. After blood collection by leukapheresis, PBMCs were isolated using Ficoll-Histopaque density gradient centrifugation and then cryopreserved in the vapor phase of liquid nitrogen. Analytical flow cytometry was used to check the purity and quantity of every magnetically sorted T cell population. From each sorted fraction, genomic DNA was isolated and quantified by UV absorbance on a Nanodrop 2000c. CDR1 SGHTA and CDR2 FQGNSA were looked up in the germline V gene. V loses 4 bases of germline sequence and J loses 3 bases, and the interval between the two ends is 7 bases. From the cysteine through the phenylalanine, the CDR3 covers 12 amino acids. The kept DNA is CDR3 alone, 36 bases in frame from the first base.

The specimen sequenced was naive CD4+ T cells sorted from blood. What the cell subset or site label conveys for this sample: CD45RA+ positively selected. This TCR was sampled from a man between 18 and 35 years old in good health. This chain is built from TRBV7-2 and TRBJ2-7, with the D segment identity uncertain. The CDR3 region: CASSSDGYEQYF. The nucleotide sequence is TGTGCCAGCAGCTCAGACGGCTACGAGCAGTACTTC.